The clone carrying this TCR beta chain was seen more than once but under ten times. Its antigen is as yet unknown. These data are taken from a study of cytotoxic CD8 clonotypes in ibrutinib-treated CLL. Study context: Samples averaged about 260,000 productive templates and 90,000 to 100,000 productive rearrangements. Study results and limitations: The clonality went up when patients responded to ibrutinib and dropped back toward baseline at progression. Clonality at baseline surpassed age-matched healthy donors and tracked circulating CD8+ T-cell counts.

Sequenced by immunoSEQ multiplex PCR; TCRdb stores in-frame clones only, minus some. The sample carries some 160,000 clones, 81% recorded once. Source: PBMCs, taken after 12 months of ibrutinib treatment. The origin of this receptor is a human donor with chronic lymphocytic leukemia.

CDR3 nucleotide sequence: TGTGCCAGCGACTCGGGACTACCTACGAGGCAGTACTTC. Its protein is CASDSGLPTRQYF. V and J are TRBV7-9 and TRBJ2-7; TRBD2 aligns across 7 bases. V trimming: 8 bases; J trimming: 9 bases; junction bases outside the gene matches: 13. Per germline, CDR1 SEHNR and CDR2 FQNEAQ (reference sequence). The CDR3 runs to 13 residues.